These 3 T cell receptor beta chains were sequenced from one sample in a study of OX40 agonist ivuxolimab in advanced cancers. Libraries were prepared by immunoSEQ multiplex PCR; TCRdb keeps only in-frame clonotypes and omits some of them. The sample lists about 93,000 clones, 90% to 95% occurring once. The sample consisted of CD4+ or CD8+ T cells sorted from blood, taken in a trial of the OX40 agonist ivuxolimab. The receptor set was obtained from an adult with an advanced solid tumor such as melanoma, head and neck, liver or kidney cancer.

This clone was recorded once. The gene calls are TRBV28 and TRBJ1-1; D gene uncertain. Germline loops: CDR1 MDHEN, CDR2 SYDVKM. Trimming cost V 1 base and J 0 bases, with 12 bases left between them. The length of the CDR3 is 16 residues. The CDR3 is CASSLSQWDVNTEAFF. CDR3 bases: TGTGCCAGCAGTTTATCACAATGGGATGTGAACACTGAAGCTTTCTTT. Full variable domain (remainder filled in from reference TRBV28 and TRBJ1-1): DVKVTQSSRYLVKRTGEKVFLECVQDMDHENMFWYRQDPGLGLRLIYFSYDVKMKEKGDIPEGYSVSREKKERFSLILESASTNQTSMYLCASSLSQWDVNTEAFFGQGTRLTVV.

The CDR3 region has the DNA TGTGCCAGCAGCTTGGACGGGAGGGCCTCCGAGACCCAGTACTTC. It is translated as CASSLDGRASETQYF. This chain joins TRBV5-6 and TRBJ2-5; TRBD2 matches at 8 bases. The CDR3 sequence is 15 residues long. Germline assignment: CDR1 SGHDT and CDR2 YYEEEE. Trimming took 0 bases from V and 5 from J; bases not matched to a gene: 6.

The chain has TRBV4-1 and TRBJ1-1; unclear D gene. Trimming took 3 bases from V and 1 from J, leaving 15 bases between them. The CDR3 totals 16 residues. Germline CDR1 is MGHRA and CDR2 is YSYEKL. The CDR3 sequence is CASSHIPRDTNTEAFF. The CDR3 nucleotides are TGCGCCAGCAGCCACATCCCCCGCGACACGAACACTGAAGCTTTCTTT.